This T cell receptor beta chain derives from a study of shared clonotypes between healthy human individuals. Using immunoSEQ multiplex PCR, the repertoire was profiled, and TCRdb retains in-frame clones only, with some absent. The table has some 2,000,000 clones, 90% to 97% seen once. The sample was naive CD4+ T cells sorted from blood. Regarding subset: CD45RA+ positively selected. The TCR originated in a man aged 18 to 35 in good health.

DNA of the CDR3: TGTGCCAGCGGATCGGATGGGACAGGGAGTCAGCCCCAGCATTTT. Translating it yields CASGSDGTGSQPQHF. V is TRBV2 and J is TRBJ1-5; 9 bases agree with TRBD1. The germline gives CDR1 SNHLY, CDR2 FYNNEI. The trim removed 8 bases at V and 6 bases at J, leaving 11 bases unmatched. CDR3 size: 15 residues.